These 24 T cell receptor beta chains came from one sample sequenced in a study of blood T cells in healthy people across ages. A sample-barcoded 5' primer and a J-beta primer mix were used in a second PCR of roughly 7 to 11 cycles. Each CDR3 protein gets one entry after TCRdb re-called the 5' RACE reads with MiXCR. The top ten hold roughly 13% of the sample, which has approximately 900,000 distinct CDR3 sequences, under 50% seen once. Sequencing was carried out using blood. These TCRs come from a man under 40 in good health.

Here the CDR3 DNA reads TGTGCCAGCAGCTTAGGCAGGGAAACCCCCCACGAGCAGTACTTC. Translating gives CASSLGRETPHEQYF. The V call is TRBV7-2, the J call TRBJ2-7; the D gene is possibly TRBD1 (5 bases). This CDR3 has 15 amino acids. Germline assignment: CDR1 SGHTA and CDR2 FQGNSA. V was pared by 1 base and J by 5 bases, with 15 bases between.

As to this clonotype: Germline is not matched at one junction end, which may reflect a read error. The rearrangement uses TRBV18 and TRBJ1-6; D unresolved. The CDR3 extends over 14 amino acids. The germline V gene has CDR1 KGHSH and CDR2 LQKENI. CDR3 in DNA: TGTGCCAGCTCACCCCGGGCGGCCTATTCGCCCCTCCACTTT. This translates into CASSPRAAYSPLHF.

The rearrangement links TRBV7-2 to TRBJ1-2, with 10 bases lining up with TRBD1. The V gene end was trimmed by 3 bases and the J gene end by 4 bases; junction bases not matched to a gene: 5. CDR1 and CDR2 (germline): SGHTA, FQGNSA. The CDR3 sequence is 15 residues long. The CDR3 region is CASSLTGGAAYGYTF. The CDR3 DNA reads TGTGCCAGCAGCTTGACAGGGGGCGCCGCCTATGGCTACACCTTC.

The chain has TRBV7-6 and TRBJ1-1; D might be TRBD1 (6 bases). The CDR3 consists of 14 residues. The ends were cut back, 2 bases at V and 5 bases at J, with 12 bases in the middle. CDR1 is SGHVS and CDR2 is FNYEAQ in the germline V gene. The CDR3 region is CASSLHRVGTEAFF. CDR3 DNA: TGTGCCAGCAGCTTACACAGGGTTGGAACTGAAGCTTTCTTT.

This sequence joins TRBV7-9 and TRBJ2-5; 11 nucleotides agree with TRBD2. With 5 bases clipped from V and 1 base from J, the junction kept 6 bases outside the gene matches. The CDR3 runs 16 residues. CDR1 and CDR2 (germline): SEHNR, FQNEAQ (reference sequence). The CDR3 loop reads CASSETSGDLQETQYF. The CDR3 region has the DNA TGTGCCAGCAGCGAGACTAGCGGGGACCTCCAAGAGACCCAGTACTTC.

This clonotype was picked up a small number of times. The chain links TRBV4-1 to TRBJ2-7; D ambiguous. Per germline, CDR1 MGHRA and CDR2 YSYEKL. V lost 1 base to trimming and J lost 0 bases, with 13 bases between them. This CDR3 contains 16 residues. CDR3 sequence reads: CASSQVLTRNSYEQYF. For the CDR3, the DNA is TGCGCCAGCAGCCAAGTATTAACAAGGAACTCCTACGAGCAGTACTTC.

This clonotype was observed a few times. The chain uses TRBV4-2 and TRBJ2-3; D gene unclear. This CDR3 is built from 10 residues. Germline-derived CDR1 and CDR2 are LGHNA and YNFKEQ. With 0 bases removed from V and 8 bases from J, the gap between germline ends came to 0 bases. The CDR3 spells CASSQDTQYF. CDR3 bases: TGTGCCAGCAGCCAAGATACGCAGTATTTT.

The V call is TRBV6-5, the J call TRBJ1-2; D ambiguous. CDR3 length equals 16 residues. CDR1 is MNHEY and CDR2 is SVGAGI in the germline V gene. Trimming stripped 0 bases from V and 8 bases from J, with 19 bases between. CDR3: CASSYSISGDPGGYTF. CDR3 sequence (DNA): TGTGCCAGCAGTTACTCGATTAGTGGGGATCCGGGAGGCTACACCTTC.

This clonotype was seen a handful of times. This sequence joins TRBV3-1 and TRBJ2-7; D is possibly TRBD2 (5 bases). V was clipped by 3 bases and J by 6 bases, with 15 bases between them. Germline lookup yields CDR1 LGHDT and CDR2 YNNKEL (reference sequence). The CDR3 has 14 amino acids. CDR3 protein: CASSHSGGPGEQYF. CDR3 in DNA: TGTGCCAGCAGCCATTCTGGCGGGCCTGGCGAGCAGTACTTC.

The J gene is TRBJ2-3, the V gene TRBV5-1, with D perhaps TRBD2 (5 bases). In germline, CDR1 is SGHRS, CDR2 YFSETQ. Trimming took off 0 bases at V and 0 bases at J, with 11 bases between the two ends. The CDR3 is made up of 16 amino acids. The CDR3 region has the DNA TGCGCCAGCAGCTTGGGACTATCTACTAGCACAGATACGCAGTATTTT. Amino acids: CASSLGLSTSTDTQYF.

The genes are TRBV4-1 and TRBJ1-5; possible D gene TRBD1, 5 bases. The germline V and J ends were trimmed by 4 bases and 1 base, with 11 bases remaining between them. Germline V lookup: CDR1 MGHRA, CDR2 YSYEKL. The CDR3 extends over 15 amino acids. The CDR3 here is CASSPREGSNQPQHF. CDR3 nucleotides: TGCGCCAGCAGCCCGCGGGAGGGGAGCAATCAGCCCCAGCATTTT.

This clonotype was counted a few times. The chain is built from TRBV6-1 and TRBJ1-4, with TRBD1 identical over 7 bases. This CDR3 is built from 15 residues. The germline gives CDR1 MNHNS, CDR2 SASEGT. V lost 2 bases and J lost 6; bases outside the gene matches: 6. Here the CDR3 DNA reads TGTGCCAGCAGTGAATCGACAGGGTTTCATGAAAAACTGTTTTTT. Residues: CASSESTGFHEKLFF.

A few counts support this clonotype. The chain carries TRBV11-2 and TRBJ2-3; no reliable D call. The V end was cut by 3 bases, the J end by 0 bases, with 13 bases between. Germline V lookup: CDR1 SGHAT, CDR2 FQNNGV. The CDR3 length is 16 residues. In DNA form, the CDR3 reads TGTGCCAGCAGCTTTCGGCCGATAACTAGCACAGATACGCAGTATTTT. This gives the protein CASSFRPITSTDTQYF.

This clonotype has more than one count but fewer than ten. The V and J genes are TRBV6-1 and TRBJ2-3; 7 bases are shared with TRBD2. CDR3 length equals 15 residues. After removal of 6 bases from V and 0 bases from J, the junction contained 6 bases not matched to a gene. CDR1 MNHNS and CDR2 SASEGT come from the germline V gene. The CDR3 DNA reads as TGTGCCAGCAGGGCCAGCGGGACCAGCACAGATACGCAGTATTTT. This encodes CASRASGTSTDTQYF.

The sample holds a few counts of this clonotype. The genes are TRBV20-1 and TRBJ1-2; TRBD1 matches 11 bases. V trimming: 6 bases; J trimming: 5 bases; junction bases outside the gene matches: 8. CDR1 and CDR2 from the germline V gene are DFQATT and SNEGSKA (reference sequence). The length of the CDR3 is 14 residues. The CDR3, as DNA: TGCAGTGCCGGACAGGGGGCCTTCTCATATGGCTACACCTTC. Translated: CSAGQGAFSYGYTF.

The CDR3 reads CASSPWRGEQLEGRYGYTF. The DNA of the CDR3 is TGTGCCAGCAGCCCCTGGAGGGGCGAGCAACTCGAGGGGAGGTATGGCTACACCTTC. The genes are TRBV5-6 and TRBJ1-2, with D maybe TRBD1 (5 bases). Germline values: CDR1 SGHDT, CDR2 YYEEEE. Trimming cost V 4 bases and J 5 bases, with 30 bases left between them. The length of the CDR3 is 19 residues.

This clonotype appeared many times. The chain links TRBV29-1 to TRBJ2-5; D is unresolved. The CDR3 is 15 amino acids. V was shortened by 1 base and J by 4 bases, with 16 bases between the two germline ends. From germline, CDR1 is SQVTM and CDR2 ANQGSEA. The CDR3, as DNA: TGCAGCGTTGAAGCACCAACAGTAATTGGAGAGACCCAGTACTTC. This translates into CSVEAPTVIGETQYF.

V usage is TRBV10-3 and J usage is TRBJ1-4; D unresolved. Germline V gene data show CDR1 as ENHRY and CDR2 as SYGVKD. V gave up 8 bases and J gave up 3 bases, with 7 bases separating them. The CDR3 runs 12 residues. Here the CDR3 reads CAISKANEKLFF. Written as DNA, the CDR3 is TGTGCCATCTCCAAAGCTAATGAAAAACTGTTTTTT.

A few counts support this clonotype. The rearrangement joins TRBV4-2 to TRBJ2-7, with 14 nucleotides matching TRBD2. CDR1 and CDR2 (germline): LGHNA, YNFKEQ. Germline trimming cut 0 bases from V and 4 bases from J; bases unmatched to any gene: 2. This CDR3 has 16 amino acids. The CDR3 region has the DNA TGTGCCAGCAGCCAAGACGGGACTAGCGGGAGATACGAGCAGTACTTC. Encoded protein: CASSQDGTSGRYEQYF.

The rearrangement links TRBV6-4 to TRBJ2-1, with D possibly being TRBD2 (5 bases). With 5 bases removed from V and 2 bases from J, the gap between germline ends came to 10 bases. The CDR3 spans 14 residues. The germline CDR1 and CDR2 sequences are MRHNA and SNTAGT. The CDR3 DNA is TGTGCCAGCAGTAAAGACGGGGCCTACAATGAGCAGTTCTTC. Its protein product is CASSKDGAYNEQFF.

This clonotype was found a few times. The chain combines TRBV27 with TRBJ2-7, with TRBD1 as a possible D gene (5 bases). This CDR3 is built from 14 residues. Trimming shortened V by 6 bases and J by 2 bases, and 14 bases separated the two germline ends. Germline V gene lookup returns CDR1 MNHEY and CDR2 SMNVEV (reference sequence). The CDR3 here is CASREADRTYEQYF. The CDR3 DNA sequence: TGTGCCAGCAGAGAAGCCGACAGAACCTACGAGCAGTACTTC.

As concerns this clonotype: This may stem from a read error, because a much larger clone lies one nucleotide away. Written as DNA, the CDR3 is TGCAGTGCTAGAATTGGCAGGCCAAATTCACCCCTCCACTTT. Its protein is CSARIGRPNSPLHF. This chain joins TRBV20-1 and TRBJ1-6; D remains ambiguous. CDR3 length equals 14 residues. The V end was cut by 2 bases, the J end by 7 bases, with 12 bases between. CDR1 is DFQATT, CDR2 SNEGSKA, per germline (reference sequence).

This clonotype was counted only a few times. This chain uses TRBV4-2 with TRBJ2-4; D gene uncertain. The J call may be faulty, since TRBJ2-7 better matches the DNA end. Germline CDR1 and CDR2: LGHNA and YNFKEQ. The CDR3 consists of 13 residues. CDR3 sequence reads: CASKAGANYEQYF. The CDR3 DNA reads as TGTGCCAGCAAGGCAGGAGCTAATTACGAGCAGTACTTC.

The chain uses TRBV7-2 and TRBJ2-4; unclear D gene. The better agreement between TRBJ2-7 and the DNA end casts doubt on the J call. The CDR3 covers 14 residues. Germline lookup yields CDR1 SGHTA and CDR2 FQGNSA. The CDR3 region has the DNA TGTGCCAGCAACCCACCAAGTCTTCTGTACGAGCAGTACTTC. It specifies CASNPPSLLYEQYF.